The rows below give T cell receptor beta chains drawn from one sample of a study of blood T cells in healthy people across ages. TCRdb reprocessed the 5' RACE reads via MiXCR and lists one record per CDR3 protein. The repertoire includes 800,000 to 950,000 distinct CDR3 sequences, about 44% of them detected once, and roughly 12% sits in the top ten. The sample comprised blood. Receptor source: a man aged 25-45 years in good health. Each CDR3 is given with its conserved first and last residue. Only some rows state a clone size, as once, few, many or a class for expanded clones.

size: -; V: TRBV28; J: TRBJ2-5; CDR3: CASKSQGAQQYF
size: once; V: TRBV27; J: TRBJ2-3; CDR3: CASRTSGPDTQYF
size: -; V: TRBV12-3/TRBV12-4; J: TRBJ1-2; CDR3: CASGSQGNYGYTF
size: few; V: TRBV4-2; J: TRBJ2-3; CDR3: CASSRGLVGDTQYF
size: -; V: TRBV14; J: TRBJ1-2; CDR3: CASSPKGTGFFGYTF
size: -; V: TRBV14; J: TRBJ2-1; CDR3: CASSQGPSSYNEQFF
size: once; V: TRBV3-1; J: TRBJ1-6; CDR3: CASSQEIGSPLHF
size: -; V: TRBV6-2/TRBV6-3; J: TRBJ2-1; CDR3: CAGSSGYNEQFF
size: many; V: TRBV5-1; J: TRBJ2-5; CDR3: CASATEETQYF
size: -; V: TRBV2; J: TRBJ2-2; CDR3: CASRMGNANTGELFF
size: -; V: TRBV5-1; J: TRBJ2-2; CDR3: CASSLAGDRVQENTGELFF
size: -; V: TRBV29-1; J: TRBJ2-4; CDR3: CSVAKGQLAKNIQYF
size: few; V: TRBV20-1; J: TRBJ2-1; CDR3: CSARPDYQEWFF
size: few; V: TRBV7-9; J: TRBJ2-7; CDR3: CASSLDAASYEQYF
size: many; V: TRBV5-1; J: TRBJ2-1; CDR3: CASSSRLADPSSYNEQFF
size: few; V: TRBV12-3/TRBV12-4; J: TRBJ2-7; CDR3: CASSLTWAGAYEQYF
size: -; V: TRBV20-1; J: TRBJ1-2; CDR3: CSASQGQGSSNYGYTF
size: -; V: TRBV6-5; J: TRBJ1-6; CDR3: CASSKPGQGTPPLHF
size: -; V: TRBV12-3/TRBV12-4; J: TRBJ2-5; CDR3: CASTPGPQETQYF
size: few; V: TRBV12-3/TRBV12-4; J: TRBJ2-7; CDR3: CASSSGSRDEQYF